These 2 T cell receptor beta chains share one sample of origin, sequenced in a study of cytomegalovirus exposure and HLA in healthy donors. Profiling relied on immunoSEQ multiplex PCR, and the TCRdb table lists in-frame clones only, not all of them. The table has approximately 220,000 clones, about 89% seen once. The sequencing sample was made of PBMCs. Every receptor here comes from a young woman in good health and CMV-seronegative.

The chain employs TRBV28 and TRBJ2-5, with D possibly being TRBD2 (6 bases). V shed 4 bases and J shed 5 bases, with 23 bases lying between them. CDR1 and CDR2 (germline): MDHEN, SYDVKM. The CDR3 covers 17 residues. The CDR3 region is CASSSFPGLRDVETQYF. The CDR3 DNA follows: TGTGCCAGCAGTTCATTTCCGGGACTGCGGGACGTCGAGACCCAGTACTTC.

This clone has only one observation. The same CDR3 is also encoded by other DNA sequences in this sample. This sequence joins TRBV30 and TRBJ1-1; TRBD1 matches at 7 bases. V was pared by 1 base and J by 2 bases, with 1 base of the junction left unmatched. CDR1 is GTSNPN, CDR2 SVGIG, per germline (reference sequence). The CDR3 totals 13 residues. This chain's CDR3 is CAWSGQGNTEAFF. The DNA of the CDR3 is TGTGCCTGGAGTGGACAGGGTAACACTGAAGCTTTCTTT.